These 8 T cell receptor beta chains share one sample of origin, sequenced in a study of Ad26.COV2.S vaccination and SARS-CoV-2 variants. The method was immunoSEQ multiplex PCR; TCRdb's version includes in-frame clones alone and lacks a portion of them. The table lists around 420,000 clones, more than 75% of them singletons. Sample treatment: 15 to 20 received Ad26.COV2.S at low or high dose, single or two shots; about 5 received placebo; per-sample allocation not given. Sample collection was performed on day 63 after the first vaccine or placebo injection. Source: peripheral blood, taken in a trial of Ad26.COV2.S vaccine versus placebo. The receptors originated from a person between 18 and 59 years old who received the Ad26.COV2.S COVID-19 vaccine or a placebo.

The V gene is TRBV9, the J gene TRBJ2-1; 11 bases agree with TRBD2. Per the germline V gene, CDR1 is SGDLS and CDR2 is YYNGEE. This CDR3 spans 17 amino acids. V lost 0 bases and J lost 4; bases outside the gene matches: 6. CDR3: CASSVEVAGGPYNEQFF. As DNA, the CDR3 is TGTGCCAGCAGCGTAGAGGTAGCGGGGGGGCCTTACAATGAGCAGTTCTTC.

The V call is TRBV28, the J call TRBJ1-4; D might be TRBD1 (6 bases). Germline CDR1 reads MDHEN; CDR2 reads SYDVKM. The length of the CDR3 is 15 residues. Trimming shortened V by 1 base and J by 7 bases, and 13 bases separated the two germline ends. The DNA for the CDR3 is TGTGCCAGCAGTTTATATAATAGGGGGAGTGAAAAACTGTTTTTT. Its translation is CASSLYNRGSEKLFF. The full variable domain, its missing parts supplied by reference TRBV28 and TRBJ1-4, is DVKVTQSSRYLVKRTGEKVFLECVQDMDHENMFWYRQDPGLGLRLIYFSYDVKMKEKGDIPEGYSVSREKKERFSLILESASTNQTSMYLCASSLYNRGSEKLFFGSGTQLSVL.

The DNA of the CDR3 is TGCGCCAGCAGCCCTCGGACAGGGGGTTACGAGCAGTACTTC. Translated: CASSPRTGGYEQYF. The chain uses TRBV4-1 and TRBJ2-7; the match to TRBD1 covers 10 bases. This CDR3 spans 14 amino acids. J lost 4 bases, V lost 4 bases, and 4 bases had no gene match. Germline V CDR1 and CDR2: MGHRA, YSYEKL.

The chain combines TRBV5-1 with TRBJ2-7, with D possibly called TRBD1 or TRBD2 (5 bases each). Germline assignment: CDR1 SGHRS and CDR2 YFSETQ. This CDR3 region has 17 residues. V dropped 0 bases and J dropped 4 bases, with 20 bases sitting between them. The CDR3 nucleotides are TGCGCCAGCAGCTTGGCCCCCGGGACGGGTTACGGGTACGAGCAGTACTTC. Translated, it gives CASSLAPGTGYGYEQYF.

This clone was observed a few times. The CDR3 is CASSLRDRFSYNEQFF. The CDR3 DNA is TGTGCCAGCAGCTTAAGGGACAGGTTCTCCTACAATGAGCAGTTCTTC. The V call is TRBV7-9, the J call TRBJ2-1; 8 nucleotides align to TRBD1. Germline V gene lookup returns CDR1 SEHNR and CDR2 FQNEAQ (reference sequence). J lost 0 bases, V lost 2 bases, and 3 bases had no gene match. This CDR3 region has 16 residues.

For this clone: This same CDR3 is encoded by further DNA sequences in the sample. This chain uses TRBV7-2 with TRBJ1-1; no clear D. The CDR3 consists of 13 residues. The V gene's germline CDR1 is SGHTA and CDR2 FQGNSA. V was trimmed by 2 bases and J by 1 base, leaving 5 bases between them. For the CDR3, the DNA is TGTGCCAGCAGCTTAACGGAGAACACTGAAGCTTTCTTT. It is translated as CASSLTENTEAFF.

The gene calls are TRBV30 and TRBJ1-5; TRBD1 is a possible D gene (6 bases). Germline values: CDR1 GTSNPN, CDR2 SVGIG (reference sequence). This CDR3 is 16 amino acids long. V dropped 0 bases and J dropped 4 bases, with 16 bases sitting between them. The CDR3 nucleotides are TGTGCCTGGAGTGTAGGGACACAGCAAGGGAATCAGCCCCAGCATTTT. Amino acids: CAWSVGTQQGNQPQHF.

CDR3 sequence: CASSLVGLPEKTQYF. Written as DNA, the CDR3 is TGTGCCAGCAGCTTGGTGGGCCTTCCTGAAAAGACCCAGTACTTC. The rearrangement links TRBV5-4 to TRBJ2-5, with unresolved D. There are 15 residues in the CDR3. Germline CDR1 is SGHNT and CDR2 is YYREEE (reference sequence). V shed 0 bases and J shed 6 bases, with 15 bases lying between them.